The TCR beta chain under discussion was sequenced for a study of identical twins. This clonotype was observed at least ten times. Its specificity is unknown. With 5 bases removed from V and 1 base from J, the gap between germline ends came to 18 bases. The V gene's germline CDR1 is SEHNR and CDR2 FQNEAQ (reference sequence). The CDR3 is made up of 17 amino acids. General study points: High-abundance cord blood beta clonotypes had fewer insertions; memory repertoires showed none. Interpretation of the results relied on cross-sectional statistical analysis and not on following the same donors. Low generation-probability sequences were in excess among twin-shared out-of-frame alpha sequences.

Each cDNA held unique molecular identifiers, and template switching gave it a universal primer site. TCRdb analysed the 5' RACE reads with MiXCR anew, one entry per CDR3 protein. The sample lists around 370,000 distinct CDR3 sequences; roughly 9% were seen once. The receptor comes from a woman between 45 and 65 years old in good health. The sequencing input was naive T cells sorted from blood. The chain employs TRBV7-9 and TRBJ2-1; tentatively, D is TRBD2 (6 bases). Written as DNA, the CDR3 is TGTGCCAGCAGCCCTGGGGCCTCCGGGAGATCCTACAATGAGCAGTTCTTC. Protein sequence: CASSPGASGRSYNEQFF.